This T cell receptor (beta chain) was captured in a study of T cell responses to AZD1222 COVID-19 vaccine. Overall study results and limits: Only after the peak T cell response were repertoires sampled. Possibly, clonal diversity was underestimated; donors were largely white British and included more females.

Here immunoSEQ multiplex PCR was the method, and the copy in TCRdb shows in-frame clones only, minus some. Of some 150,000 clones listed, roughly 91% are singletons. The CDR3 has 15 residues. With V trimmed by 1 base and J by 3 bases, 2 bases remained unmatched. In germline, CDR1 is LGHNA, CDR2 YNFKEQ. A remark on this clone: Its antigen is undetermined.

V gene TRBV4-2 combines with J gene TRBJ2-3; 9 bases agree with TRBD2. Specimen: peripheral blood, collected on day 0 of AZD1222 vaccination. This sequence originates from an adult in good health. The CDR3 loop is CASSQGLAGTDTQYF. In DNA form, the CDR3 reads TGTGCCAGCAGCCAAGGGCTAGCGGGGACAGATACGCAGTATTTT.